Presented here are 28 T cell receptor beta chains from one specimen sequenced in a study of shared clonotypes between healthy human individuals. Only in-frame clones appear in the TCRdb table, and some are missing; sequencing was by immunoSEQ multiplex PCR. This table holds 2 million or so clones, 90% to 95% found once. Material for sequencing was naive CD4+ T cells sorted from blood. This sample's subset: CD45RA+ positively selected. These receptors came from a man younger than 35 in good health.

This clone was observed a handful of times. The CDR3 sequence: CASGGAGAFF. For the CDR3, the DNA is TGTGCCAGCGGGGGCGCCGGGGCTTTCTTT. The V gene is TRBV2, the J gene TRBJ1-1; D is possibly TRBD1 (6 bases). V was pared by 8 bases and J by 11 bases, with 12 bases between. CDR1 and CDR2 from the germline V gene are SNHLY and FYNNEI. The CDR3 has 10 amino acids.

The rearrangement links TRBV25-1 to TRBJ1-1; TRBD1 matches at 7 bases. V was pared by 8 bases and J by 4 bases, with 7 bases of the junction left unmatched. This CDR3 is built from 13 residues. Germline V CDR1 and CDR2: MGHDK, SYGVNS. The CDR3 nucleotides read TGTGCCAGCCGAGACAGGGTAGGCACTGAAGCTTTCTTT. Translating gives CASRDRVGTEAFF. Supplemented by reference TRBV25-1 and TRBJ1-1, the full variable domain reads EADIYQTPRYLVIGTGKKITLECSQTMGHDKMYWYQQDPGMELHLIHYSYGVNSTEKGDLSSESTVSRIRTEHFPLTLESARPSHTSQYLCASRDRVGTEAFFGQGTRLTVV.

The chain carries TRBV25-1 and TRBJ2-2, with D hard to call. The CDR3 is 15 residues long. The germline CDR1 and CDR2 sequences are MGHDK and SYGVNS. Trimming took off 4 bases at V and 0 bases at J, with 9 bases between the two ends. CDR3 residues: CASSAWLANTGELFF. In nucleotides, the CDR3 is TGTGCCAGCAGTGCGTGGTTGGCGAACACCGGGGAGCTGTTTTTT.

This sequence joins TRBV7-8 and TRBJ2-7; the D call may be TRBD1 or TRBD2 (5 bases each). Germline values: CDR1 SGHVS, CDR2 FQNEAQ. This CDR3 contains 14 residues. The ends were cut back, 1 base at V and 9 bases at J, with 16 bases in the middle. DNA for the CDR3: TGTGCCAGCAGCTTAGAGGGGACCCTAAAGGGGCAGTACTTC. Amino acids: CASSLEGTLKGQYF.

The chain carries TRBV28 and TRBJ1-1; no clear D gene. V was clipped by 7 bases and J by 0 bases, with 15 bases between them. Germline CDR1 is MDHEN and CDR2 is SYDVKM. The CDR3 is 15 residues long. CDR3 DNA: TGTGCCAGCATTGCCCACGGAATTATGAACACTGAAGCTTTCTTT. Protein sequence: CASIAHGIMNTEAFF.

The gene calls are TRBV6-5 and TRBJ2-7; D is ambiguous. The V and J ends lost 4 bases and 5 bases respectively, with 12 bases between them. The CDR3 extends over 13 amino acids. Germline values: CDR1 MNHEY, CDR2 SVGAGI. The CDR3 DNA reads TGTGCCAGCAGTTCTGGCGTATCGCACGAGCAGTACTTC. Its protein is CASSSGVSHEQYF.

V usage is TRBV9 and J usage is TRBJ2-3; D is perhaps TRBD1 (5 bases). Trimming took 0 bases from V and 0 from J, leaving 11 bases between them. The CDR3 contains 16 residues. Germline CDR1 SGDLS, CDR2 YYNGEE. CDR3 nucleotides: TGTGCCAGCAGCGTAGGGGCAGGGTATAGCACAGATACGCAGTATTTT. Amino acid sequence: CASSVGAGYSTDTQYF.

The chain joins TRBV14 to TRBJ2-7, with D perhaps matching TRBD1 or TRBD2 (5 bases each). Germline V gene sequence: CDR1 SGHDN, CDR2 FVKESK. The CDR3 covers 14 residues. Trimming shortened V by 5 bases and J by 4 bases, and 15 bases separated the two germline ends. This chain's CDR3 is CASSLIGTVYEQYF. CDR3 coding DNA: TGTGCCAGCAGCTTAATTGGGACCGTTTACGAGCAGTACTTC.

The genes are TRBV6-5 and TRBJ1-3; D is ambiguous. V was shortened by 1 base and J by 1 base, with 8 bases between the two germline ends. From germline, CDR1 is MNHEY and CDR2 SVGAGI. This CDR3 region has 15 residues. CDR3 region: CASSYLTGSGNTIYF. DNA of the CDR3: TGTGCCAGCAGTTACTTGACGGGGTCTGGAAACACCATATATTTT.

The gene calls are TRBV6-6 and TRBJ1-5; D might be TRBD1 (5 bases). Trimming shortened V by 7 bases and J by 0 bases, and 16 bases separated the two germline ends. CDR3 length: 16 amino acids. Germline V lookup: CDR1 MNHNY, CDR2 SVGAGI (reference sequence). CDR3 sequence (DNA): TGTGCCAGCACTCCGGTGGGGGTGGATAGCAATCAGCCCCAGCATTTT. Translated: CASTPVGVDSNQPQHF.

The J gene is TRBJ2-1, the V gene TRBV6-1, with 7 positions matching TRBD2. The length of the CDR3 is 13 residues. Germline V gives CDR1 MNHNS, CDR2 SASEGT. Unmatched junction bases numbered 7, after V lost 7 bases and J lost 7 bases. CDR3 in amino acids: CASMGLAVNEQFF. CDR3 sequence (DNA): TGTGCCAGCATGGGGCTAGCGGTTAATGAGCAGTTCTTC.

The chain carries TRBV6-1 and TRBJ1-2; 8 bases fit TRBD1. J lost 3 bases, V lost 1 base, and 10 bases had no gene match. This CDR3 region has 17 residues. Germline V CDR1 and CDR2: MNHNS, SASEGT. The CDR3 DNA reads TGTGCCAGCAGTGAAGTATTCTCCGGGACAGGTTACTATGGCTACACCTTC. This encodes CASSEVFSGTGYYGYTF.

In the case of this clone: This specimen includes other DNA sequences encoding the same CDR3. The V call is TRBV11-2, the J call TRBJ2-7; D remains ambiguous. Germline V CDR1 and CDR2: SGHAT, FQNNGV. The CDR3 loop spans 11 amino acids. The V end was cut by 2 bases, the J end by 5 bases, with 4 bases between. CDR3 coding DNA: TGTGCCAGCAGCTTACGGGACGAGCAGTACTTC. Its translation: CASSLRDEQYF. Full variable domain (remainder filled in from reference TRBV11-2 and TRBJ2-7): EAGVAQSPRYKIIEKRQSVAFWCNPISGHATLYWYQQILGQGPKLLIQFQNNGVVDDSQLPKDRFSAERLKGVDSTLKIQPAKLEDSAVYLCASSLRDEQYFGPGTRLTVT.

The V call is TRBV28, the J call TRBJ2-2, with a tentative D call TRBD1 (5 bases). Deletions cut 3 bases from V and 4 bases from J, with 15 bases between. The germline V gene encodes CDR1 MDHEN and CDR2 SYDVKM. The CDR3 has 16 residues. The CDR3 here is CASSLGRASFTGELFF. CDR3 DNA: TGTGCCAGCAGTTTGGGCAGGGCGTCCTTCACCGGGGAGCTGTTTTTT.

This clone appeared once. The V call is TRBV11-2, the J call TRBJ1-4, with 9 bases lining up with TRBD1. Germline lookup yields CDR1 SGHAT and CDR2 FQNNGV. The CDR3 has 18 amino acids. The V gene end was trimmed by 1 base and the J gene end by 2 bases; junction bases not matched to a gene: 8. The CDR3: CASSLAGTGTETNEKLFF. CDR3 DNA sequence: TGTGCCAGCAGCTTAGCGGGGACAGGGACAGAGACTAATGAAAAACTGTTTTTT.

Note on this clone: This CDR3 is also generated by other DNA sequences in the sample. This chain uses TRBV6-5 with TRBJ1-1; TRBD1 is a possible D gene (5 bases). Per germline, CDR1 MNHEY and CDR2 SVGAGI. V gave up 6 bases and J gave up 2 bases, with 10 bases separating them. The CDR3 has 13 residues. The CDR3 DNA follows: TGTGCCAGCAGAGGCACAGGCAACACTGAAGCTTTCTTT. Its translation: CASRGTGNTEAFF.

This chain connects TRBV25-1 to TRBJ2-5; 8 nucleotides line up with TRBD1. The CDR3 runs to 14 residues. Unmatched junction bases numbered 6, after V lost 4 bases and J lost 5 bases. The germline V gene encodes CDR1 MGHDK and CDR2 SYGVNS. CDR3 sequence reads: CASSAAGGAETQYF. The DNA for the CDR3 is TGTGCCAGCAGTGCGGCAGGGGGCGCGGAGACCCAGTACTTC.

The J gene is TRBJ2-7, the V gene TRBV5-3; D is perhaps TRBD1 (5 bases). TRBV5-3 is placed among ORFs of uncertain function. Trimming shortened V by 4 bases and J by 2 bases, and 10 bases separated the two germline ends. The CDR3 has 13 residues. The DNA of the CDR3 is TGTGCCAGAAGCCGACAGAGCCCCTACGAGCAGTACTTC. Residues: CARSRQSPYEQYF.

V is TRBV7-9 and J is TRBJ2-1; 9 positions match TRBD1. Trimming removed 7 bases from V and 6 bases from J; junction bases left unmatched: 4. The CDR3 is made up of 13 amino acids. Germline V gene lookup returns CDR1 SEHNR and CDR2 FQNEAQ (reference sequence). As DNA, the CDR3 is TGTGCCAGCAAAAGGGGACAGGGCAATGAGCAGTTCTTC. This encodes CASKRGQGNEQFF.

A remark on this clone: In the same sample, other DNA sequences code for this CDR3. V usage is TRBV11-2 and J usage is TRBJ2-7; 8 bases agree with TRBD2. The CDR3 runs to 14 residues. Germline V CDR1 and CDR2: SGHAT, FQNNGV. J lost 3 bases, V lost 3 bases, and 4 bases had no gene match. The CDR3 region has the DNA TGTGCCAGCAGCTTCAGCGGGAGCAGCTACGAGCAGTACTTC. Translating gives CASSFSGSSYEQYF.

The V and J genes are TRBV7-2 and TRBJ2-3, with 8 positions matching TRBD2. Germline V gene sequence: CDR1 SGHTA, CDR2 FQGNSA. The length of the CDR3 is 16 residues. The J segment lost 7 bases and the V segment lost 2 bases, leaving 11 bases of the junction unmatched. This chain's CDR3 is CASSLTSRGLVYTQYF. The CDR3 DNA reads TGTGCCAGCAGCTTAACCTCGAGGGGACTAGTTTATACGCAGTATTTT.

The chain links TRBV6-5 to TRBJ1-4; 7 nucleotides agree with TRBD1. After removal of 0 bases from V and 6 bases from J, the junction contained 4 bases not matched to a gene. CDR3 size: 15 residues. The germline V gene encodes CDR1 MNHEY and CDR2 SVGAGI. CDR3: CASSYSGGLDEKLFF. The CDR3 region has the DNA TGTGCCAGCAGTTACTCAGGGGGCTTGGATGAAAAACTGTTTTTT.

The chain combines TRBV7-2 with TRBJ2-7; D may be TRBD2 (5 bases). V shed 7 bases and J shed 3 bases, with 16 bases lying between them. Looked up from germline, CDR1 is SGHTA and CDR2 is FQGNSA. The CDR3 length is 14 residues. CDR3 in amino acids: CASTTGFAFYEQYF. CDR3 DNA sequence: TGTGCCAGCACAACGGGATTCGCCTTCTACGAGCAGTACTTC.

This chain uses TRBV4-1 with TRBJ1-4, with a weak D call TRBD1 (5 bases). Trimming shortened V by 2 bases and J by 8 bases, and 15 bases separated the two germline ends. The V gene's germline CDR1 is MGHRA and CDR2 YSYEKL. The CDR3 totals 15 residues. CDR3 region: CASSQPGSLGEKLFF. The CDR3 nucleotides read TGCGCCAGCAGCCAACCAGGGTCCCTTGGGGAAAAACTGTTTTTT.

This clone showed up just once. V and J are TRBV11-3 and TRBJ2-2; 7 nucleotides align to TRBD1. V lost 4 bases, J lost 4 bases, and 6 bases stayed unmatched. The CDR3 extends over 15 amino acids. Germline assignment: CDR1 SGHNT and CDR2 YENEEA. Here the CDR3 DNA reads TGTGCCAGCAGCTCCCGACAGGGCGGCACCGGGGAGCTGTTTTTT. Amino acids: CASSSRQGGTGELFF.

V usage is TRBV7-8 and J usage is TRBJ1-6, with TRBD1 matching 9 bases. CDR1 is SGHVS, CDR2 FQNEAQ, per germline. The V gene end was trimmed by 4 bases and the J gene end by 9 bases; junction bases not matched to a gene: 4. The CDR3 is 14 residues long. DNA of the CDR3: TGTGCCAGCAGCTCCGGACAGGGGCTTTCACCCCTCCACTTT. Protein: CASSSGQGLSPLHF.

For this clone: This specimen includes other DNA sequences encoding the same CDR3. The chain employs TRBV6-1 and TRBJ1-5; no reliable D call. The germline V gene has CDR1 MNHNS and CDR2 SASEGT. V was clipped by 6 bases and J by 1 base, with 7 bases between them. The CDR3 totals 13 residues. The CDR3 DNA sequence: TGTGCCAGCAGAGTGGACAGCAATCAGCCCCAGCATTTT. Translated: CASRVDSNQPQHF.

This sequence joins TRBV5-4 and TRBJ2-5; D gene unclear. The CDR3 is 13 residues long. Deletions cut 4 bases from V and 5 bases from J, with 12 bases between. Germline V CDR1 and CDR2: SGHNT, YYREEE (reference sequence). CDR3 protein: CASSLPIQETQYF. CDR3 coding DNA: TGTGCCAGCAGCCTCCCTATTCAGGAGACCCAGTACTTC.